The 24 T cell receptor beta chains below all came from one sample that was sequenced in a study of identical twins' blood T cells (dated by TCRdb to the early 2010s). The library was produced with 5' RACE. The run used an Illumina Genome Analyzer IIx. Using fastp at Q25 and MiXCR, TCRdb reprocessed the public reads and kept productive beta chains. Identical CDR3 proteins give one entry, which carries the most common genes and DNA. For this sample there are over a thousand distinct CDR3 sequences; 84% appear just once. The ten largest clones represent roughly 5.4% of the sample. The sample comprised PBMCs. Every receptor here comes from a woman between 18 and 49 years old in good health.

The chain recombines TRBV7-6 with TRBJ1-2, with D perhaps TRBD1 (6 bases). The CDR3 is 15 amino acids. Trimming removed 0 bases from V and 8 bases from J, with 16 bases in between. The germline CDR1 and CDR2 sequences are SGHVS and FNYEAQ. The CDR3 DNA follows: TGTGCCAGCAGCTTAGCAGGGACTACAGGGAAAGGCTACACCTTC. Residues: CASSLAGTTGKGYTF.

V usage is TRBV7-3 and J usage is TRBJ1-5, with 10 bases identical to TRBD1. J gave up 1 base and V 5 bases, and 14 bases lay outside the gene matches. The CDR3 extends over 19 amino acids. From germline, CDR1 is SGHTA and CDR2 FQGTGA. The CDR3 nucleotides read TGTGCCAGCAGCGTAGGCTGGACAGGGGGTTTGTCGAGCAATCAGCCCCAGCATTTT. It encodes CASSVGWTGGLSSNQPQHF.

The chain couples TRBV4-3 to TRBJ1-1; no clear D. The germline V and J ends were trimmed by 0 bases and 6 bases, with 8 bases remaining between them. Germline assignment: CDR1 LGHNA and CDR2 YSLEER. The CDR3 length is 13 residues. Here the CDR3 reads CASSQDVGAEAFF. As DNA, the CDR3 is TGCGCCAGCAGCCAAGATGTGGGAGCTGAAGCTTTCTTT.

The V gene is TRBV25-1, the J gene TRBJ2-6, with D unclear. V lost 1 base, J lost 2 bases, and 9 bases lay in between. The CDR3 is 16 amino acids. Germline CDR1 and CDR2: MGHDK and SYGVNS. CDR3 bases: TGTGCCAGCAGTGAATTAAACCATACTGGGGCCAACGTCCTGACTTTC. This sequence encodes CASSELNHTGANVLTF.

The V gene is TRBV20-1, the J gene TRBJ1-1; weak D call: TRBD1 (5 bases). Germline V gives CDR1 DFQATT, CDR2 SNEGSKA (reference sequence). There are 14 residues in the CDR3. V was pared by 2 bases and J by 1 base, with 11 bases between. The CDR3, as DNA: TGCAGTGCTAGACTGCGGGGCAAGAACACTGAAGCTTTCTTT. The encoded protein is CSARLRGKNTEAFF.

CDR3 nucleotides: TGTGCCAGCAGTATCGGGGCCACTGAAGCTTTCTTT. Encoded protein: CASSIGATEAFF. The chain links TRBV2 to TRBJ1-1; perhaps TRBD1 as D (5 bases). CDR1 is SNHLY, CDR2 FYNNEI, per germline. V shed 5 bases and J shed 4 bases, with 8 bases lying between them. The CDR3 runs 12 residues.

The CDR3 region has the DNA TGTGCCAGCAGTCCGACTCGCGCCGGGGAGCTGTTTTTT. Protein product: CASSPTRAGELFF. The chain carries TRBV6-2 or TRBV6-3 and TRBJ2-2; D is unclear. V lost 5 bases to trimming and J lost 6 bases, with 10 bases between them. The CDR3 consists of 13 residues. Germline CDR1 reads MNHEY; CDR2 reads SVGEGT.

The chain has TRBV30 and TRBJ1-5; D unclear. V dropped 0 bases and J dropped 3 bases, with 12 bases sitting between them. Germline V gives CDR1 GTSNPN, CDR2 SVGIG (reference sequence). The CDR3 totals 15 residues. The CDR3: CAWSVVGRNNQPQHF. DNA for the CDR3: TGTGCCTGGAGTGTCGTTGGAAGAAACAATCAGCCCCAGCATTTT.

This chain connects TRBV18 to TRBJ2-2; D is ambiguous. Germline CDR1 and CDR2: KGHSH and LQKENI. The CDR3 runs to 12 residues. V shed 2 bases and J shed 6 bases, with 4 bases lying between them. The CDR3 sequence: CASSPFSGELFF. In nucleotides, the CDR3 is TGTGCCAGCTCACCATTTTCCGGGGAGCTGTTTTTT.

The chain employs TRBV28 and TRBJ1-2; D possibly corresponds to TRBD1 (6 bases). With 3 bases removed from V and 10 bases from J, the gap between germline ends came to 15 bases. CDR1 MDHEN and CDR2 SYDVKM come from the germline V gene. This CDR3 has 13 amino acids. CDR3 in DNA: TGTGCCAGCAGTTTGTACAGGGAGTCGCTCTACACCTTC. Amino acid sequence: CASSLYRESLYTF.

The rearrangement joins TRBV7-3 to TRBJ2-5, with 9 bases fitting TRBD1. The CDR3 runs to 14 residues. Germline assignment: CDR1 SGHTA and CDR2 FQGTGA. After removal of 5 bases from V and 6 bases from J, the junction contained 7 bases not matched to a gene. CDR3 loop: CASSQGQGTKTQYF. DNA for the CDR3: TGTGCCAGCAGCCAGGGACAGGGTACAAAGACCCAGTACTTC.

The chain is built from TRBV5-4 and TRBJ1-1; D is undetermined. The CDR3 covers 14 residues. Between the trimmed V and J ends, which lost 2 bases and 7 bases, there was a span of 15 bases. Per germline, CDR1 SGHNT and CDR2 YYREEE (reference sequence). The CDR3 loop is CASSFFFGVNEAFF. The CDR3 DNA reads TGTGCCAGCAGCTTTTTCTTCGGCGTCAATGAAGCTTTCTTT.

The V gene is TRBV5-1, the J gene TRBJ2-7; the D is unclear. Germline CDR1 and CDR2: SGHRS and YFSETQ. The length of the CDR3 is 15 residues. Trimming took 0 bases from V and 3 from J, leaving 13 bases between them. For the CDR3, the DNA is TGCGCCAGCAGCTTGGGCGGCGGTACCTTCTACGAGCAGTACTTC. This encodes CASSLGGGTFYEQYF. Complete variable domain (other parts from reference TRBV5-1 and TRBJ2-7): KAGVTQTPRYLIKTRGQQVTLSCSPISGHRSVSWYQQTPGQGLQFLFEYFSETQRNKGNFPGRFSGRQFSNSRSEMNVSTLELGDSALYLCASSLGGGTFYEQYFGPGTRLTVT.

J is TRBJ1-1 and V is TRBV11-1, with no clear D. Germline V gene sequence: CDR1 SGHAT, CDR2 FQDESV (reference sequence). The V gene lost 4 bases and the J gene lost 10 bases, with 13 bases spanning the gap. The CDR3 length is 12 residues. CDR3 amino acids: CASSSRGGRAFF. The CDR3, as DNA: TGTGCCAGCAGCTCCCGTGGTGGGCGAGCTTTCTTT.

This chain links TRBV29-1 with TRBJ1-1; D not certain. The V end lost 5 bases, the J end lost 0 bases, and 13 bases lay between the germline ends. Germline values: CDR1 SQVTM, CDR2 ANQGSEA. This CDR3 comprises 14 residues. CDR3 loop: CSVRVRQMNTEAFF. In DNA, the CDR3 is TGCAGCGTTCGGGTCCGGCAGATGAACACTGAAGCTTTCTTT.

The chain recombines TRBV18 with TRBJ2-2; D not resolved. The CDR3 spans 13 residues. With 3 bases removed from V and 1 base from J, the gap between germline ends came to 3 bases. CDR1 KGHSH and CDR2 LQKENI come from the germline V gene. The DNA for the CDR3 is TGTGCCAGCTCACCGCAGAACACCGGGGAGCTGTTTTTT. Protein: CASSPQNTGELFF.

V is TRBV10-3 and J is TRBJ2-7; D is unresolved. Germline CDR1 is ENHRY and CDR2 is SYGVKD. The ends were cut back, 3 bases at V and 2 bases at J, with 8 bases in the middle. The CDR3 is made up of 13 amino acids. CDR3 nucleotides: TGTGCCATCAGTGATTCGTCACCCTACGAGCAGTACTTC. As protein: CAISDSSPYEQYF.

The chain combines TRBV19 with TRBJ2-3; 9 bases map to TRBD1. This CDR3 has 14 amino acids. The germline V gene encodes CDR1 LNHDA and CDR2 SQIVND (reference sequence). Trimming took 4 bases from V and 5 from J; bases not matched to a gene: 4. CDR3 nucleotide sequence: TGTGCCAGTAGTAAGGACAGGGGAGGAGATACGCAGTATTTT. Its protein is CASSKDRGGDTQYF.

This chain joins TRBV9 and TRBJ2-2, with D maybe TRBD2 (6 bases). V lost 2 bases to trimming and J lost 1 base, with 18 bases between them. Looked up from germline, CDR1 is SGDLS and CDR2 is YYNGEE. The CDR3 runs 18 residues. CDR3: CASSVGSSGSLNTGELFF. CDR3 nucleotide sequence: TGTGCCAGCAGCGTTGGGTCAAGCGGGTCCTTGAACACCGGGGAGCTGTTTTTT.

The genes are TRBV5-1 and TRBJ1-6, with D tentatively TRBD1 (6 bases). Germline CDR1 reads SGHRS; CDR2 reads YFSETQ. The CDR3 contains 16 residues. V was trimmed by 4 bases and J by 5 bases, leaving 16 bases between them. This CDR3 reads CASSATGRGNNSPLHF. DNA for the CDR3: TGCGCCAGCAGCGCAACAGGGCGTGGGAATAATTCACCCCTCCACTTT.

The rearrangement links TRBV29-1 to TRBJ1-3; no definite D call. The CDR3 has 13 amino acids. V lost 6 bases to trimming and J lost 2 bases, with 11 bases between them. Germline values: CDR1 SQVTM, CDR2 ANQGSEA. CDR3 DNA sequence: TGCAGCGTAGCAGACATGGCTGGAAACACCATATATTTT. Its protein product is CSVADMAGNTIYF.

This rearrangement joins TRBV29-1 to TRBJ1-1; 9 bases align to TRBD1. With V trimmed by 4 bases and J by 5 bases, 8 bases remained unmatched. The CDR3 totals 14 residues. In germline, CDR1 is SQVTM, CDR2 ANQGSEA. CDR3 nucleotides: TGCAGCGTTGCCCGGGGACAGGGTCGAACTGAAGCTTTCTTT. Amino acids: CSVARGQGRTEAFF.

The V gene is TRBV2, the J gene TRBJ2-7, with D maybe TRBD1 (5 bases). V lost 3 bases, J lost 2 bases, and 14 bases lay in between. Germline V gives CDR1 SNHLY, CDR2 FYNNEI. There are 15 residues in the CDR3. The CDR3: CASSEFPRQTYEQYF. CDR3 coding DNA: TGTGCCAGCAGTGAGTTTCCCAGACAGACCTACGAGCAGTACTTC.

With respect to this clonotype: The junction does not match germline at one end; this may be a read error. This chain uses TRBV7-7 with TRBJ2-7, with 8 positions matching TRBD1. This CDR3 is built from 13 residues. CDR1 and CDR2 (germline): SSHAT, FNYEAQ (reference sequence). The CDR3 coding sequence is TGTGCTAGCAGCCCATCAGACAGGGGCGAGCAGTACTTC. It translates to CASSPSDRGEQYF.